This TCR beta chain was retrieved from a study of CXCR3-negative and CXCR3-positive naive CD8 T cells. CDR1 and CDR2 (germline): SGHRS, YFSETQ. The CDR3 contains 15 residues. The authors prepared UMI-labeled TRB cDNA libraries by 5' RACE. TCRdb reprocessed the 5' RACE reads and reports one entry per CDR3 protein, with no DNA. The ten most abundant clones cover 0.25% to 0.35% of a sample with 130,000 or so distinct CDR3 sequences. Material: naive CXCR3- CD8+ T cells from blood. Described subset: CD45RO-CCR7+CD27+CD95- naive CD8+ T cells lacking CXCR3 (TNR3-). The genes are TRBV5-1 and TRBJ2-1. The TCR sequence derives from a human donor in good health. Some clones in this sample may be carry-over from other donors' samples. The CDR3 protein is CASSLEAPSYNEQFF.